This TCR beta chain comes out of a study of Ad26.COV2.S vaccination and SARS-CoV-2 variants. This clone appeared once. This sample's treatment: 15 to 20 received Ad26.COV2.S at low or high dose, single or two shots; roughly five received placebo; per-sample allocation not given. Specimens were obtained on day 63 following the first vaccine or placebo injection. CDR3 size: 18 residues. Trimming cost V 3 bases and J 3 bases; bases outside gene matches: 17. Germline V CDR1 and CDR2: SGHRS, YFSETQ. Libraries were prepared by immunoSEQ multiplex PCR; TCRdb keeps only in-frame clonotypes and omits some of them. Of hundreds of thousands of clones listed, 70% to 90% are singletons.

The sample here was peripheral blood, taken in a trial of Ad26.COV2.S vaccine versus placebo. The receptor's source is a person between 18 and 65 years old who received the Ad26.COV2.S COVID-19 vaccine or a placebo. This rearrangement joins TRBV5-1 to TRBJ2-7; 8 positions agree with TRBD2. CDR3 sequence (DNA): TGCGCCAGCAGCTGGAGCTTGAGGGGTCGGGAGGGCCACTACGAGCAGTACTTC. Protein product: CASSWSLRGREGHYEQYF.